This TCR beta chain was obtained from a study of CD8 T cells in Susac syndrome. Study in general: Clinically active disease was present in 5 or 6 of the sequenced Susac syndrome patients. Roughly eight of these patients were in remission. Susac syndrome patients were untreated, on corticosteroids with some adding intravenous immunoglobulin, or on intravenous immunoglobulin only.

cDNA came from around 0.5 to 1 ug RNA primed by random hexamers. TCRdb redid the calling of the immunoSEQ multiplex PCR reads with MiXCR, one entry per CDR3 protein. The table records fewer than 200,000 distinct CDR3 sequences, roughly nine tenths of them present only once. The sequenced target, TCR beta, came from blood CD8+ and CD4+ T cells. Negative isolation yielded the CD8+ and CD4+ T cells, while FACS enriched the TEMRA cells. Germline V gene lookup returns CDR1 MNHEY and CDR2 SVGAGI. The CDR3 has 13 residues. Trimming took 6 bases from V and 0 from J, leaving 8 bases between them. Sequenced material: CD4+ T cells from PBMCs. This clonotype originated in a human donor with Susac syndrome. The chain combines TRBV6-5 with TRBJ2-5; D unresolved. Here the CDR3 reads CASRTEYQETQYF. The DNA of the CDR3 is TGTGCCAGCAGAACAGAGTACCAAGAGACCCAGTACTTC.